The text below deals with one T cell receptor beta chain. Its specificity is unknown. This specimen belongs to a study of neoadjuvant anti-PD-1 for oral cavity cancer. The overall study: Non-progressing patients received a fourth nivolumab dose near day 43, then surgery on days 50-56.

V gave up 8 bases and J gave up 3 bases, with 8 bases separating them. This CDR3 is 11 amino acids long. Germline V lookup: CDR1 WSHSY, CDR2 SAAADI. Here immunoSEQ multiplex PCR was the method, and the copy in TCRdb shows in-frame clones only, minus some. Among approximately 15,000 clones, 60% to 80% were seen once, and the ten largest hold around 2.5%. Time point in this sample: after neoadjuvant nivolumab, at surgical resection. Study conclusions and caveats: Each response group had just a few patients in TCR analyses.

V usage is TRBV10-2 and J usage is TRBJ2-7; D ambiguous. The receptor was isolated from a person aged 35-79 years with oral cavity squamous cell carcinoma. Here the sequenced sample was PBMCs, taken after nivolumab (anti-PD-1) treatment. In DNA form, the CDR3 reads TGCGCCAGCGGTTCAGGCTACGAGCAGTACTTC. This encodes CASGSGYEQYF.